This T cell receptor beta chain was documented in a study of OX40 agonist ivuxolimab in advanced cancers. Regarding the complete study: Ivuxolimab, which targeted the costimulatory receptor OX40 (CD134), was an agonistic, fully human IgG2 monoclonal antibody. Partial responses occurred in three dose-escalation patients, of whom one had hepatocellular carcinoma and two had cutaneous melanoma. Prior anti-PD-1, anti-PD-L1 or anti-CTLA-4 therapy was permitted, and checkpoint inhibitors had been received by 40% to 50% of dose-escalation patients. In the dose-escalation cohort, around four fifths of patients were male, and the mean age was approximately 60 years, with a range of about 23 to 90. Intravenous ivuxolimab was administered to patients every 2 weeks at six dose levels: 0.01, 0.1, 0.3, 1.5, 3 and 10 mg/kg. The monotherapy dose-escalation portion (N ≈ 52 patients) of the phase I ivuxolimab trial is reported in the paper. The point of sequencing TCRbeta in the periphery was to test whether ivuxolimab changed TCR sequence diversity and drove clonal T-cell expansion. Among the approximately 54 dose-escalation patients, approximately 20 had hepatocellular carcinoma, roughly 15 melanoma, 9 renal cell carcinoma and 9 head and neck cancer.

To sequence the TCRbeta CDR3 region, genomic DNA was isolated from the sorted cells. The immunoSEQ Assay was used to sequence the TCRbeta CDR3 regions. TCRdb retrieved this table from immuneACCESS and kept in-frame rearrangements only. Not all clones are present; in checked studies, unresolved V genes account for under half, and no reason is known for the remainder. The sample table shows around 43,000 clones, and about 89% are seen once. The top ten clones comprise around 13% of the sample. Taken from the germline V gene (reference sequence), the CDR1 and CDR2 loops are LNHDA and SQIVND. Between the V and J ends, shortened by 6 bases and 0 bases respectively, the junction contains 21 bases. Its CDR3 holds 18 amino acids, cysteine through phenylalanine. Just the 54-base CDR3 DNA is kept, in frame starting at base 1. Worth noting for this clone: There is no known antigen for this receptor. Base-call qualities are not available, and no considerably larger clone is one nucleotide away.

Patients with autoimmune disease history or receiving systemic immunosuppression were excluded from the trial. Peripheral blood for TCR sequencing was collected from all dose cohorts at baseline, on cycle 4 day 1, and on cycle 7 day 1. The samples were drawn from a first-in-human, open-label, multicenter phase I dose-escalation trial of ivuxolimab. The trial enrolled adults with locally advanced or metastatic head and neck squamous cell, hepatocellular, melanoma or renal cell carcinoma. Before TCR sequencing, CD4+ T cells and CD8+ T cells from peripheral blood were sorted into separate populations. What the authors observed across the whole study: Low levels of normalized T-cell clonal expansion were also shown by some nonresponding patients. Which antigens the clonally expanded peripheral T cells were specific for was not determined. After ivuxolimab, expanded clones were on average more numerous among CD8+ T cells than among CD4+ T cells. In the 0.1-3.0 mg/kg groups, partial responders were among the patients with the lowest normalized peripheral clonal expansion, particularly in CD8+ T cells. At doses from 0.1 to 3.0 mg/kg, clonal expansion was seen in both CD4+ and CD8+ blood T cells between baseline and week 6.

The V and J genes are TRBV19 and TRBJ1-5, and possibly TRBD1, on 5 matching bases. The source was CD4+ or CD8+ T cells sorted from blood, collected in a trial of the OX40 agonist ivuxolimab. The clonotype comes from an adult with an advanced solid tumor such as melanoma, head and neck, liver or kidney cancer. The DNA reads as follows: TGTGCCAGTAGCATAAACCCCGCGACAGAATATAGCAATCAGCCCCAGCATTTT. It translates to CASSINPATEYSNQPQHF.